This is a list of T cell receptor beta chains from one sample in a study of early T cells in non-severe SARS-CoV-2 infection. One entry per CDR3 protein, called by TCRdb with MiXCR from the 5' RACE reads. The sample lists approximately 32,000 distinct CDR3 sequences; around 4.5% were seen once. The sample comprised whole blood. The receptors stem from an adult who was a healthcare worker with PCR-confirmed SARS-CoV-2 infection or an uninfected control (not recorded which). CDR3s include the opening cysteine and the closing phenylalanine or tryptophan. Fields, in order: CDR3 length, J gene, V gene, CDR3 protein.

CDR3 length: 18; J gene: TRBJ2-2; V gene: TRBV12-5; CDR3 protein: CASPPEIRRGPNTGELFF
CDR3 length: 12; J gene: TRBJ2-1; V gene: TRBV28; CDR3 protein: CASSTVLNEQFF
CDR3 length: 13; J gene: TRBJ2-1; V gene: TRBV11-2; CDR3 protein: CASSLASYNEQFF
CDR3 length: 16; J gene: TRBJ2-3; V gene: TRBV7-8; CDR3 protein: CASSPNGAGGTDTQYF
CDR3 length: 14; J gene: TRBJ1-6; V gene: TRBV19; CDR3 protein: CASKQAAGNSPLHF
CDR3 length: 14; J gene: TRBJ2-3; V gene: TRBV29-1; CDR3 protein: CSVESGGYTDTQYF
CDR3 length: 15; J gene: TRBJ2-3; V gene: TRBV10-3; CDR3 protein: CASKSTSGRTDTQYF
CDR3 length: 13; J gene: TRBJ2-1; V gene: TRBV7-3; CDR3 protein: CASSLSANNEQFF
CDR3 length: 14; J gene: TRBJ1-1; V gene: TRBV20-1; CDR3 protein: CSARERLLNTEAFF
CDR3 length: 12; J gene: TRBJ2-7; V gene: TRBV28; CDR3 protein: CASSESPGEQYF
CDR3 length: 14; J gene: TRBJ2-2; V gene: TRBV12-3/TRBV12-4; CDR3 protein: CAIPINRGAGELFF
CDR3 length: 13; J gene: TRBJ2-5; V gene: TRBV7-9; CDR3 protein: CASSLGQYVAQYF
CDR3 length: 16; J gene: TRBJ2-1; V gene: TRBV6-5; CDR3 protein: CASSSRTSGIYNEQFF
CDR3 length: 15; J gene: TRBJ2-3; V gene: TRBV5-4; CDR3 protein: CASSLGLHSGYTQYF
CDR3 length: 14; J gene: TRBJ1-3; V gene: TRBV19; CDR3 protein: CASSIQGDGNTIYF
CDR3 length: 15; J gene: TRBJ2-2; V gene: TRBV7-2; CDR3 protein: CAEGTGGTGTGELFF
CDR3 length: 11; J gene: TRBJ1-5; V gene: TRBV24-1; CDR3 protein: CAFPSNQPQHF
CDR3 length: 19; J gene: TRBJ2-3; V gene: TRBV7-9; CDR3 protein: CASSRRQITWESPPDTQYF
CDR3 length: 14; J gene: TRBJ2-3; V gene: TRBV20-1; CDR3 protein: CSAQSGSGTDTQYF
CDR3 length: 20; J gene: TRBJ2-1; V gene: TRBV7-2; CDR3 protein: CASSVRHRAPGLPGYNEQFF
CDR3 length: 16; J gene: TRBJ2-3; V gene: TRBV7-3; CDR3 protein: CASSLRGTGSTDTQYF
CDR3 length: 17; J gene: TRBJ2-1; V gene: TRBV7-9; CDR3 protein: CASSPPRRARAYNEQFF
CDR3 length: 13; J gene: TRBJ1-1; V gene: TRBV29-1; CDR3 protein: CSVDRTGPAEAFF
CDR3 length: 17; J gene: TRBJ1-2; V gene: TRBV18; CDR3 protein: CASSPVTTGDLNYGYTF
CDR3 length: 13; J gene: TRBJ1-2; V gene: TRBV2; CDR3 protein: CASSERVGYGYTF
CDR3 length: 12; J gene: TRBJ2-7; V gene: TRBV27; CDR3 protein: CASTGSSYEQYF
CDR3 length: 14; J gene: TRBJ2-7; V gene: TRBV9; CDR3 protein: CASSEASGRGEQYF
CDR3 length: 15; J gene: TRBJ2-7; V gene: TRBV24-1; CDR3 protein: CATSDHRGQSYEQYF
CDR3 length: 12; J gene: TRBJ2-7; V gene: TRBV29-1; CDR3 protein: CSAGLAAYEQYF
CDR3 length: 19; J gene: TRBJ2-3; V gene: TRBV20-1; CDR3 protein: CSTSGVRRLAGFVPDTQYF